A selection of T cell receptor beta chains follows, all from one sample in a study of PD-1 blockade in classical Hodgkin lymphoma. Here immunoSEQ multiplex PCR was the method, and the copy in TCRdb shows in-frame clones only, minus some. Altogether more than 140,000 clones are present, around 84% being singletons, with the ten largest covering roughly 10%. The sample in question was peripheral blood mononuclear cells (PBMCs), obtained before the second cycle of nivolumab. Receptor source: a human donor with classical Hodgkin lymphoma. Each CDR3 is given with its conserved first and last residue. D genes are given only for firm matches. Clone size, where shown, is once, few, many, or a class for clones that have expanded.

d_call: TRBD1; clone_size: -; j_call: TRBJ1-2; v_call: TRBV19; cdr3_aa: CASSGTGVPLPPYGYTF; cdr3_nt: TGTGCCAGTAGCGGGACAGGCGTACCCTTACCCCCCTATGGCTACACCTTC
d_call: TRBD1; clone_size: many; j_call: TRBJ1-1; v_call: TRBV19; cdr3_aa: CASSIAGTVFSF; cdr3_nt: TGTGCCAGTAGTATAGCCGGGACAGTGTTTTCTTTT
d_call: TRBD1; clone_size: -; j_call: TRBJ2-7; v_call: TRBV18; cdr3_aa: CASSPSRDSWEQYF; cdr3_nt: TGTGCCAGCTCACCATCCCGGGACAGTTGGGAGCAGTACTTC
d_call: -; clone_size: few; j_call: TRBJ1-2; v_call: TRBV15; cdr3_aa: CATSGFRWTDNTF; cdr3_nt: TGTGCCACCAGCGGATTCCGTTGGACCGATAATACCTTC
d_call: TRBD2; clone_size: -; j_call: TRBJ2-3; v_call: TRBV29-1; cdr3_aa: CSVLSGGLPDTQYF; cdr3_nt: TGCAGCGTTCTTTCGGGAGGGCTGCCAGATACGCAGTATTTT
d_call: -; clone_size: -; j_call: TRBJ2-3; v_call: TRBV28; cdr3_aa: CASSFPPGYTQYF; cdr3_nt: TGTGCCAGCAGTTTCCCTCCGGGGTATACGCAGTATTTT
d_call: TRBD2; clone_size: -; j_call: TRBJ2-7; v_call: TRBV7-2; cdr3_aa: CASSLASGGVEQYF; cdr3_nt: TGTGCCAGCAGCTTAGCGTCGGGAGGCGTCGAGCAGTACTTC
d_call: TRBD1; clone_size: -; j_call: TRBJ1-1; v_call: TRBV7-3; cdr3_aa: CASSFAGGEAFF; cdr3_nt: TGTGCCAGCAGCTTTGCAGGGGGCGAAGCTTTCTTT
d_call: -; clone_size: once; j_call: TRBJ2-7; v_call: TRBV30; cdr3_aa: CAFRVSYEQYF; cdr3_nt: TGTGCCTTCAGGGTTTCCTACGAGCAGTACTTC
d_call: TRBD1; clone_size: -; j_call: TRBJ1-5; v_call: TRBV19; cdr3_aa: CASSHRQGRGGNQPQHF; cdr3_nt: TGTGCCAGTAGCCATAGACAGGGACGCGGGGGCAATCAGCCCCAGCATTTT
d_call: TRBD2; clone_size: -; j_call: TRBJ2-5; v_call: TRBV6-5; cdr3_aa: CASSPYGGNQETQYF; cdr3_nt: TGTGCCAGCAGCCCTTACGGGGGGAACCAAGAGACCCAGTACTTC
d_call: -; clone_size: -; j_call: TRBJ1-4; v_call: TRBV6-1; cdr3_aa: CASASGEEKLFF; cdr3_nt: TGTGCCAGCGCGTCGGGGGAGGAAAAACTGTTTTTT
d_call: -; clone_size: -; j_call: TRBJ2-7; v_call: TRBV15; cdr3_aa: CATSLRMTVYEQYF; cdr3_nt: TGTGCCACCAGCCTGAGGATGACAGTCTACGAGCAGTACTTC
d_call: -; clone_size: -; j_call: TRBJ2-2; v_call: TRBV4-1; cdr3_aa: CASRREAGTNTGELFF; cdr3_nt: TGCGCCAGCAGGCGAGAGGCAGGGACCAACACCGGGGAGCTGTTTTTT
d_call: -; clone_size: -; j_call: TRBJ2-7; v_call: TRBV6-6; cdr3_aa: CASSNSRTRLNEQYF; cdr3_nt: TGTGCCAGCAGCAACAGTCGCACGCGGCTAAACGAGCAGTACTTC
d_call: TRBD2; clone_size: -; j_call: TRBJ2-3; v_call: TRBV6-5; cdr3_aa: CASSQGLAGPRTQYF; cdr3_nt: TGTGCCAGCAGCCAGGGACTAGCGGGGCCGCGGACGCAGTATTTT
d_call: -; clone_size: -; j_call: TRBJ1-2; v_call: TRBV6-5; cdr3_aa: CASSEEAGAYGYTF; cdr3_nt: TGTGCCAGCAGTGAAGAAGCAGGGGCCTATGGCTACACCTTC
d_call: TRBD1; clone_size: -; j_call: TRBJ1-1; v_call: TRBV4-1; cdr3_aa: CASSRDRVNTEAFF; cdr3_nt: TGCGCCAGCAGCCGGGACAGAGTAAACACTGAAGCTTTCTTT
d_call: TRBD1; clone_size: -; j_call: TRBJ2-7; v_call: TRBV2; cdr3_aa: CASSGQALYEQYF; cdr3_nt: TGTGCCAGCTCGGGACAGGCTCTCTACGAGCAGTACTTC
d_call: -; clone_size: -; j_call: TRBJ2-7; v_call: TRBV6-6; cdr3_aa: CASSAGRIISYEQYF; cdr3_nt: TGTGCCAGCAGTGCGGGACGGATAATTTCCTACGAGCAGTACTTC
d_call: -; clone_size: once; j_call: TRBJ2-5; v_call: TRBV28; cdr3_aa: CASNPWGANRGHETQYF; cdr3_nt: TGTGCCAGCAATCCATGGGGGGCGAACAGGGGCCATGAGACCCAGTACTTC
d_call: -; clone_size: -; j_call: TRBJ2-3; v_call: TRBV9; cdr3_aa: CASSVAGTPDTQYF; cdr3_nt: TGTGCCAGCAGCGTAGCCGGGACCCCAGATACGCAGTATTTT
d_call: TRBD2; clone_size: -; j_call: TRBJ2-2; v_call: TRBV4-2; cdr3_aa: CASSQDLKRGVTGELFF; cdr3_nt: TGTGCCAGCAGCCAAGATCTCAAGCGGGGGGTCACCGGGGAGCTGTTTTTT
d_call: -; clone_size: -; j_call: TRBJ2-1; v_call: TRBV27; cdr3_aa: CASSLTGTLRLYNEQFF; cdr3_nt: TGTGCCAGCAGTTTAACCGGGACACTAAGATTATACAATGAGCAGTTCTTC
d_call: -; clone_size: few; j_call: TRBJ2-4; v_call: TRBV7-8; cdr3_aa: CASSLVGVAKNIQYF; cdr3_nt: TGTGCCAGCAGCTTAGTTGGGGTGGCCAAAAACATTCAGTACTTC
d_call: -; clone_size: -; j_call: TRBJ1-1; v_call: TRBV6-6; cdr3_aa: CASSYSGADEAFF; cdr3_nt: TGTGCCAGCAGTTACTCGGGGGCAGATGAAGCTTTCTTT
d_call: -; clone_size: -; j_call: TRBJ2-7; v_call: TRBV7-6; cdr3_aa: CASSLDVALSYEQYF; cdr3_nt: TGTGCCAGCAGCTTAGATGTCGCTTTGAGCTACGAGCAGTACTTC
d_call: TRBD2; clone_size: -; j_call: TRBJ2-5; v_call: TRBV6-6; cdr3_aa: CASRGTSGGLQETQYF; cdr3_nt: TGTGCCAGCAGGGGGACTAGCGGGGGCCTCCAAGAGACCCAGTACTTC
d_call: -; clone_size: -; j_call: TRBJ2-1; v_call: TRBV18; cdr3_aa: CASSPIAQGLTYNEQFF; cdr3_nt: TGTGCCAGCTCACCGATAGCACAGGGCCTAACCTACAATGAGCAGTTCTTC
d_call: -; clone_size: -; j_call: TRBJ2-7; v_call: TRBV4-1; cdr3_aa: CASSPSQMGLNEQYF; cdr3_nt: TGCGCCAGCAGCCCCAGCCAGATGGGGCTAAACGAGCAGTACTTC
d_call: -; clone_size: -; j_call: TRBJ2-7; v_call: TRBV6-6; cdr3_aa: CASSSIYEQYF; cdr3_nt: TGTGCCAGCAGTTCGATCTACGAGCAGTACTTC
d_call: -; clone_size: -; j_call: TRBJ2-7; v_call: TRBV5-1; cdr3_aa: CASSFSTGGGGGEQYF; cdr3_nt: TGCGCCAGCAGCTTTTCCACAGGCGGCGGAGGCGGCGAGCAGTACTTC
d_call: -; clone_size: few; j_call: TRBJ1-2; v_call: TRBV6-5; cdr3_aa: CASTRDRWGYTF; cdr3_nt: TGTGCCAGCACTAGGGACCGTTGGGGCTACACCTTC
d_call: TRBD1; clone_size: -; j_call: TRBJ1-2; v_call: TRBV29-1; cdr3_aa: CSVAGTGMGFGGYTF; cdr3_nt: TGCAGCGTTGCCGGGACAGGGATGGGATTCGGAGGCTACACCTTC
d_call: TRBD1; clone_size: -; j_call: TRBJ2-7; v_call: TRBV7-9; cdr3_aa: CASSPDGGQGYSYEQYF; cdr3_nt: TGTGCCAGCAGCCCCGACGGGGGACAGGGTTACTCCTACGAGCAGTACTTC
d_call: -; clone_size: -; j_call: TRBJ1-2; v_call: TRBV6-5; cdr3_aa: CASSSQGYGYTF; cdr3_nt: TGTGCCAGCAGTTCCCAGGGGTATGGCTACACCTTC
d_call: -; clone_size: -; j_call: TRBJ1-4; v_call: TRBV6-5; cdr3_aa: CASSYTGTEDEKLFF; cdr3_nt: TGTGCCAGCAGTTACACCGGGACGGAAGATGAAAAACTGTTTTTT
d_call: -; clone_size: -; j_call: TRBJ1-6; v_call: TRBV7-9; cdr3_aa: CASSSDTGFYNSPLHF; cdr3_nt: TGTGCCAGCAGCTCCGATACAGGGTTCTATAATTCACCCCTCCACTTT
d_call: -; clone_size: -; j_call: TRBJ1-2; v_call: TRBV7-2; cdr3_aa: CASSLPTGQKSIQNTF; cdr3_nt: TGTGCCAGCAGCCTCCCCACCGGACAAAAATCAATCCAGAACACCTTC
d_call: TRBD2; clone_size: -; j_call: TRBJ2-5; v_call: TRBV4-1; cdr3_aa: CASSQVQRGAQETQYF; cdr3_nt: TGCGCCAGCAGCCAAGTCCAGCGGGGTGCCCAAGAGACCCAGTACTTC
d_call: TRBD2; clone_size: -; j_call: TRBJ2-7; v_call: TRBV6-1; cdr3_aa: CASSEYTSGRPYPYEQYF; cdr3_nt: TGTGCCAGCAGTGAATATACTAGCGGGAGGCCTTATCCCTACGAGCAGTACTTC
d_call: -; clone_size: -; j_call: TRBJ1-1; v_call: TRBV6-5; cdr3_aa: CASSFGEENTEAFF; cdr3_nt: TGTGCCAGCAGTTTCGGGGAGGAGAACACTGAAGCTTTCTTT
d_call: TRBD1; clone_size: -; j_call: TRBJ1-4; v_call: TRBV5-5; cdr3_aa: CASSYSSQQGRLFF; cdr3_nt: TGTGCCAGCAGCTACTCGAGCCAACAGGGGAGGTTGTTTTTT
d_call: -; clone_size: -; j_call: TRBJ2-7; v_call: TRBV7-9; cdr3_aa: CASSLQGGGYEQYF; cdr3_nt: TGTGCCAGCAGCTTACAGGGAGGCGGCTACGAGCAGTACTTC
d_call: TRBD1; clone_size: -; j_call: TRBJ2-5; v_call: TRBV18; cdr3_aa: CASSPIDRGEQYF; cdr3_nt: TGTGCCAGCTCACCAATTGACAGGGGTGAGCAGTACTTC
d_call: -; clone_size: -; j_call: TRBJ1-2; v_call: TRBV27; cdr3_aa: CASSFRTDYGYTF; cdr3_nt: TGTGCCAGCAGTTTTAGGACGGACTATGGCTACACCTTC
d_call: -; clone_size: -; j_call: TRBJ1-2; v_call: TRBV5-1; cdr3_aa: CASSVTEPGYGYTF; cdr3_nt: TGCGCCAGCAGCGTGACAGAGCCGGGCTATGGCTACACCTTC
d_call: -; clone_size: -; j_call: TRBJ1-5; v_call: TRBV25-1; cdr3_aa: CASSEAAGFNQPQHF; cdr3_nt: TGTGCCAGCAGTGAAGCGGCGGGGTTCAATCAGCCCCAGCATTTT
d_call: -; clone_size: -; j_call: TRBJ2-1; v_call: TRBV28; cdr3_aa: CASRPNGGPDSYNEQFF; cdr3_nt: TGTGCCAGCAGACCGAACGGGGGCCCTGACTCCTACAATGAGCAGTTCTTC
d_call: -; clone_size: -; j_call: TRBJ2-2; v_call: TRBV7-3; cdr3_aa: CASSLGTSTGELFF; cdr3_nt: TGTGCCAGCAGCTTAGGGACAAGCACCGGGGAGCTGTTTTTT
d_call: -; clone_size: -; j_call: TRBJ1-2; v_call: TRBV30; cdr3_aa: CAWSVEYYGYTF; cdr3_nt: TGTGCCTGGAGTGTTGAGTACTATGGCTACACCTTC
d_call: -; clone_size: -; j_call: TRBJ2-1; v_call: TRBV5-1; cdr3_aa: CASSFVQGDSPGDPGQFF; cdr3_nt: TGCGCCAGCAGCTTTGTACAGGGAGATTCCCCCGGCGATCCTGGGCAGTTCTTC
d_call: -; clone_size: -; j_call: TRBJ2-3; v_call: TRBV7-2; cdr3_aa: CASSFSRRRGDTQYF; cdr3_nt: TGTGCCAGCAGCTTCTCTAGAAGGAGGGGGGATACGCAGTATTTT
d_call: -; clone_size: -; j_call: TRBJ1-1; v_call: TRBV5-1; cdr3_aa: CASSLGTQRLNTEAFF; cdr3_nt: TGCGCCAGCAGCTTGGGAACACAGAGATTGAACACTGAAGCTTTCTTT
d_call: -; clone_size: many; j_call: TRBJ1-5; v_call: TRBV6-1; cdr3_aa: CASRRGDPNQPQHF; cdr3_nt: TGTGCCAGTCGGCGAGGGGACCCCAATCAGCCCCAGCATTTT
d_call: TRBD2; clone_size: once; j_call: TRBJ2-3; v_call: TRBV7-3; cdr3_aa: CASSQRGRGGTDTQYF; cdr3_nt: TGTGCCAGCAGCCAACGGGGGAGGGGAGGCACAGATACGCAGTATTTT